The 21 T cell receptor beta chains below were found in one sample sequenced in a study of low-dose radiotherapy and immunotherapy resistance in tumors. Both TCRalpha and TCRbeta chains were reverse transcribed with V-gene-specific primers. PCR amplification of the TCRs was performed with Phusion for 20 to 25 PCR cycles, and it relied on a constant-region primer together with a V-primer adapter. TCRdb processed the reads anew with MiXCR; each CDR3 protein has one entry. The table has about 11,000 distinct CDR3 sequences, approximately 55% seen once; the top ten hold around 7.9%. The receptor source for this set is a human donor with advanced metastatic prostate, ovarian, gallbladder or colorectal cancer (not recorded which). This table probably holds off-target reads from a library built for another chain.

This rearrangement joins TRBV6-6 to TRBJ2-7; D is uncertain. Germline V lookup: CDR1 MNHNY, CDR2 SVGAGI (reference sequence). Trimming shortened V by 5 bases and J by 4 bases, and 18 bases separated the two germline ends. This CDR3 has 15 amino acids. The CDR3 loop is CASSEVGGGFYEQYF. The CDR3 DNA is TGTGCCAGCAGTGAGGTGGGCGGCGGATTTTACGAGCAGTACTTC.

The table lists this clonotype with a count of one. This CDR3 is CSASGGPDTQYF. The CDR3 DNA sequence: TGCAGTGCTAGCGGGGGACCAGATACGCAGTATTTT. This chain joins TRBV20-1 and TRBJ2-3; the D gene is possibly TRBD2 (6 bases). From germline, CDR1 is DFQATT and CDR2 SNEGSKA (reference sequence). The CDR3 sequence is 12 residues long. The germline V and J ends were trimmed by 3 bases and 4 bases, with 8 bases remaining between them.

By share, this clonotype counts as medium-sized (0.01 to 0.1%). The V and J genes are TRBV29-1 and TRBJ1-4; no reliable D call. Germline V gene lookup returns CDR1 SQVTM and CDR2 ANQGSEA. With 7 bases removed from V and 3 bases from J, the gap between germline ends came to 6 bases. This CDR3 is built from 11 residues. CDR3 loop: CSARSNEKLFF. The CDR3 DNA reads as TGCAGCGCCCGTTCTAATGAAAAACTGTTTTTT. The entire variable domain, with the rest obtained from reference TRBV29-1 and TRBJ1-4, is as follows: SAVISQKPSRDICQRGTSLTIQCQVDSQVTMMFWYRQQPGQSLTLIATANQGSEATYESGFVIDKFPISRPNLTFSTLTVSNMSPEDSSIYLCSARSNEKLFFGSGTQLSVL.

The V gene is TRBV10-3, the J gene TRBJ2-7, with 8 bases lining up with TRBD2. The V segment lost 3 bases and the J segment 0 bases; nucleotides outside the gene matches: 7. The CDR3 is 16 residues long. CDR1 and CDR2 from the germline V gene are ENHRY and SYGVKD. Here the CDR3 reads CAISEFSGATSYEQYF. The CDR3 nucleotides read TGTGCCATCAGTGAATTTAGCGGGGCCACCTCCTACGAGCAGTACTTC.

V and J are TRBV5-1 and TRBJ2-1, with D uncertain. V was trimmed by 0 bases and J by 11 bases, leaving 9 bases between them. The CDR3 contains 12 residues. CDR1 and CDR2 from the germline V gene are SGHRS and YFSETQ. The CDR3 here is CASSLVFDQQFF. CDR3 DNA sequence: TGCGCCAGCAGCTTGGTTTTTGACCAGCAGTTCTTC.

The chain has TRBV27 and TRBJ2-7, with 8 bases lining up with TRBD1. The CDR3 extends over 14 amino acids. V gave up 5 bases and J gave up 0 bases; unmatched junction bases: 3. Germline CDR1 and CDR2: MNHEY and SMNVEV (reference sequence). This CDR3 reads CASSKDRDSYEQYF. CDR3 nucleotide sequence: TGTGCCAGCAGTAAGGACAGGGACTCCTACGAGCAGTACTTC.

This chain connects TRBV11-2 to TRBJ2-7; D is uncertain. Germline V gives CDR1 SGHAT, CDR2 FQNNGV. The length of the CDR3 is 14 residues. With 1 base removed from V and 2 bases from J, the gap between germline ends came to 9 bases. The CDR3: CASSLGDGPYEQYF. The CDR3 bases are TGTGCCAGCAGCTTAGGAGACGGACCCTACGAGCAGTACTTC.

This clonotype was counted a few times. The CDR3 region has the DNA TGTGCCAGCAGCGTAACCGGGACAGGGCAGCAGTATTTT. This gives the protein CASSVTGTGQQYF. The chain employs TRBV7-2 and TRBJ2-3, with 9 bases lining up with TRBD1. Germline loops: CDR1 SGHTA, CDR2 FQGNSA. CDR3 length: 13 amino acids. V lost 5 bases, J lost 11 bases, and 8 bases stayed unmatched.

This clonotype was found a few times. The chain uses TRBV18 and TRBJ2-5; maybe TRBD2 (6 bases). Germline values: CDR1 KGHSH, CDR2 LQKENI. With 2 bases removed from V and 5 bases from J, the gap between germline ends came to 12 bases. The CDR3 spans 14 residues. Written as DNA, the CDR3 is TGTGCCAGCTCACCATCCAGCAGCGGGGAGACCCAGTACTTC. This codes for CASSPSSSGETQYF.

This clonotype occurred a few times. Here the CDR3 DNA reads TGTGCCAGCAGCTTGGGGGGGCGCCATGAAAAACTGTTTTTT. It translates to CASSLGGRHEKLFF. The rearrangement joins TRBV5-6 to TRBJ1-4, with D possibly being TRBD1 (6 bases). Per germline, CDR1 SGHDT and CDR2 YYEEEE. The CDR3 has 14 residues. V was cut by 0 bases and J by 6 bases, with 9 bases left in between.

The chain recombines TRBV21-1 with TRBJ1-2. TRBV21-1 is annotated as a pseudogene. This CDR3 has 13 residues. The CDR3 region is CASSLADNYGYTF. The CDR3 nucleotides are TGTGCCAGCAGCTTGGCTGATAACTATGGCTACACCTTC.

This clonotype was found a few times. The V gene is TRBV18, the J gene TRBJ2-3, with D hard to call. CDR3 size: 12 residues. V was cut by 4 bases and J by 5 bases, with 7 bases left in between. Germline V CDR1 and CDR2: KGHSH, LQKENI. For the CDR3, the DNA is TGTGCCAGCTCACTGTCAAGAGATACGCAGTATTTT. Translation: CASSLSRDTQYF. Full variable domain (remainder filled in from reference TRBV18 and TRBJ2-3): NAGVMQNPRHLVRRRGQEARLRCSPMKGHSHVYWYRQLPEEGLKFMVYLQKENIIDESGMPKERFSAEFPKEGPSILRIQQVVRGDSAAYFCASSLSRDTQYFGPGTRLTVL.

V is TRBV19 and J is TRBJ2-1; TRBD2 matches 7 bases. CDR3 length equals 14 residues. Trimming took 7 bases from V and 3 from J; bases not matched to a gene: 6. Germline V lookup: CDR1 LNHDA, CDR2 SQIVND (reference sequence). The chain's CDR3 is CASKGGLNYNEQFF. As DNA, the CDR3 is TGTGCCAGTAAGGGAGGGTTGAACTACAATGAGCAGTTCTTC.

The rearrangement links TRBV7-8 to TRBJ1-1; D ambiguous. V lost 1 base and J 2 bases, leaving 5 bases between the germline ends. The CDR3 is 13 amino acids. Germline-derived CDR1 and CDR2 are SGHVS and FQNEAQ. The CDR3 DNA follows: TGTGCCAGCAGCTTAGGGGCAAACACTGAAGCTTTCTTT. Translating gives CASSLGANTEAFF.

This sequence joins TRBV3-1 and TRBJ2-1; 9 positions match TRBD1. V lost 5 bases and J lost 4; bases outside the gene matches: 6. Germline CDR1 and CDR2: LGHDT and YNNKEL (reference sequence). This CDR3 is 15 amino acids long. The CDR3 region has the DNA TGTGCCAGCAGCGTGGGGACAGGGTCATACAATGAGCAGTTCTTC. This gives the protein CASSVGTGSYNEQFF.

This rearrangement joins TRBV14 to TRBJ1-4; D gene ambiguous. The CDR3 is 12 residues long. The V and J ends lost 3 bases and 9 bases respectively, with 8 bases between them. The germline V gene has CDR1 SGHDN and CDR2 FVKESK. CDR3 in DNA: TGTGCCAGCAGCCAGCGGGAGCAAAAACTGTTTTTT. Translated, it gives CASSQREQKLFF. Filled out from reference TRBV14 and TRBJ1-4, the complete variable domain reads EAGVTQFPSHSVIEKGQTVTLRCDPISGHDNLYWYRRVMGKEIKFLLHFVKESKQDESGMPNNRFLAERTGGTYSTLKVQPAELEDSGVYFCASSQREQKLFFGSGTQLSVL.

This sequence joins TRBV14 and TRBJ1-1; no definite D call. The V gene lost 4 bases and the J gene lost 1 base, with 7 bases spanning the gap. The CDR3 is 13 residues long. CDR1 and CDR2 (germline): SGHDN, FVKESK. The chain's CDR3 is CASSPRTNTEAFF. Here the CDR3 DNA reads TGTGCCAGCAGCCCTCGGACGAACACTGAAGCTTTCTTT.

Regarding this clonotype: The germline gene is not matched at one end of the junction; a read error may be the cause. The chain employs TRBV28 and TRBJ2-2, with D perhaps being TRBD1 or TRBD2 (5 bases each). The germline V gene encodes CDR1 MDHEN and CDR2 SYDVKM. This CDR3 contains 15 residues. In DNA form, the CDR3 reads TGTGCCAGCAGTCGTTCGGGGACGAACGCCGGGGAGCTGTTTTTT. It is translated as CASSRSGTNAGELFF.

This chain joins TRBV3-1 and TRBJ2-1, with a tentative D call TRBD1 (6 bases). The CDR3 has 16 amino acids. Trimming left V 4 bases short and J 0 bases short, with 13 bases between. Germline V gives CDR1 LGHDT, CDR2 YNNKEL (reference sequence). CDR3 amino acids: CASSRQGRSSYNEQFF. As DNA, the CDR3 is TGTGCCAGCAGCCGGCAGGGGCGCAGCTCCTACAATGAGCAGTTCTTC.

By sample fraction, this clonotype is medium-sized. The CDR3 DNA reads TGCACCAGCAGCCATCGGGGGCCATTGGAGCAGTTCTTC. Protein: CTSSHRGPLEQFF. V and J are TRBV1 and TRBJ2-1; the D call TRBD1 from the table was never checked on the DNA. TRBV1 has pseudogene status. CDR3 size: 13 residues.

This clonotype was seen a few times. The chain combines TRBV10-3 with TRBJ2-3; D ambiguous. This CDR3 comprises 16 residues. The germline CDR1 and CDR2 sequences are ENHRY and SYGVKD. V was trimmed by 0 bases and J by 0 bases, leaving 10 bases between them. Here the CDR3 DNA reads TGTGCCATCAGTGAGTCGGCTCCCAGAAGCACAGATACGCAGTATTTT. This sequence encodes CAISESAPRSTDTQYF.